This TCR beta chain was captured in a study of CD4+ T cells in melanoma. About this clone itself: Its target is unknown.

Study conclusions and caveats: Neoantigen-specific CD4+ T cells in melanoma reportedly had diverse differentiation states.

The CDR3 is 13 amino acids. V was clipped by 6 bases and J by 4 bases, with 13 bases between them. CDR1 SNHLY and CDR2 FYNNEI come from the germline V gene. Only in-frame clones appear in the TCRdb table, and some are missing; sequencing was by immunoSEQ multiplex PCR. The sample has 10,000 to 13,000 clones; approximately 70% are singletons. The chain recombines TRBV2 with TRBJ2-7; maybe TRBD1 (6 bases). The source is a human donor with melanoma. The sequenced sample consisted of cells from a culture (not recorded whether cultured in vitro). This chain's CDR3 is CASRDRSPYEQYF. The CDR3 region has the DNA TGTGCCAGCAGAGACAGGTCTCCATACGAGCAGTACTTC.